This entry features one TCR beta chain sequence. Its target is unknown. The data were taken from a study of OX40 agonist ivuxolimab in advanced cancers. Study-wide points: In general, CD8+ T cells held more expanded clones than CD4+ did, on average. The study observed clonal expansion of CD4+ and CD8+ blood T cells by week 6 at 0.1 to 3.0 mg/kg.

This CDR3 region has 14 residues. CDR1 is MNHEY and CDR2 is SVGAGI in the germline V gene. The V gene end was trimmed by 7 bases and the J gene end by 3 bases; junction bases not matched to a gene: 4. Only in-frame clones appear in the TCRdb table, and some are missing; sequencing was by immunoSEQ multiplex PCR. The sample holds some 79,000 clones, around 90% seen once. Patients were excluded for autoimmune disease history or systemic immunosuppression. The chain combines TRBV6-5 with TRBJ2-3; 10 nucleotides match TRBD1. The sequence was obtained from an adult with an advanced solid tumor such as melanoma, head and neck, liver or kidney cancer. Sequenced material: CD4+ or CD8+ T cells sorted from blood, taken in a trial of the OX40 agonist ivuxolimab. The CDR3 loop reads CASKGQGRTDTQYF. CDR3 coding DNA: TGTGCCAGCAAGGGACAGGGGCGGACAGATACGCAGTATTTT.